This note documents a single T cell receptor beta chain sequence. From germline, CDR1 is KGHSH and CDR2 LQKENI. V lost 3 bases, J lost 8 bases, and 14 bases lay in between. CDR3 length equals 15 residues. This entry is derived from a study of control samples from healthy donors and cancer patients. Repertoires were generated with immunoSEQ multiplex PCR, while TCRdb's copy carries only in-frame clones and drops some. The sample carries 100,000 or so clones, more than 85% recorded once. J is TRBJ1-6 and V is TRBV18, with D unclear. The sample consisted of blood. The source is a man younger than 40 in good health. CDR3 sequence (DNA): TGTGCCAGCTCACCCACGGGCGCGATCGATTCACCCCTCCACTTT. As protein: CASSPTGAIDSPLHF.